This T cell receptor (beta chain) was captured by sequencing in a study of blood T cell repertoires in COVID-19 (dated by TCRdb to the early 2020s). Background on the whole study: Samples from collaborators originated in the United States, Italy and Spain and spanned both the acute and convalescent phases of COVID-19. The prospective study material was composed of cDNA or gDNA derived from T cells, B-cell-depleted T cells, or PBMCs. Subjects who had been exposed to COVID-19, were actively infected with it, or had recovered from it provided the deeply sampled blood TCRbeta repertoires that made up the dataset. The repertoires were released in a freely available public database intended as a resource for research on the immune response to SARS-CoV-2. The samples were drawn from the first 160 participants of the ongoing ImmuneRACE study and from 1,254 subjects provided by 6 global collaborators. Nearly every sample came with metadata listing a de-identified subject ID, COVID-19 status, age in years and sex. Where available, HLA class I and class II types were taken from metadata supplied by the sample provider and were not determined by assay-based typing. Overall study results and their limits: The quantity of clinical and demographic metadata differed by source and by participant and was supplied without curation.

TCRbeta CDR3 regions were amplified from genomic DNA using the immunoSEQ Assay, a bias-controlled multiplex PCR. Regarding the original processing steps: Within the assay, amplification of reference gene primers was used to estimate how many nucleated cells each sample contained. To quantify the absolute abundance of each unique TCRbeta CDR3 rearrangement, sequence reads were collapsed and filtered. For each sample, productive Simpson clonality was calculated as the square root of Simpson's diversity index across productive rearrangements. As stored in TCRdb, this immuneACCESS dataset retains in-frame rearrangements with V and J assigned. A fraction of the clones does not appear; measured against another copy, unresolved V genes explain less than half of the discrepancy, and the remainder lacks a known reason. V and J calls and clone size follow that table, whereas D and trimming were derived from the DNA. The table for this sample lists about 160,000 clones; roughly 87% of them were counted only once. The leading ten clones occupy just under 4% of the sample.

The CDR3 covers 15 residues, taking in both the cysteine and the phenylalanine. The sequence is cut down to CDR3 DNA, 45 bases in frame from base 1. The CDR1 and CDR2 encoded by the germline V gene are SNHLY and FYNNEI. The V end gives up 5 bases and the J end 8 bases, leaving 9 bases in the junction not matched to a gene. A second Seattle source provided samples from volunteer blood donors who had recovered from COVID-19. The collaborating institutions used their own protocols to collect whole blood in K2EDTA tubes. Collaborator samples were shipped for TCRbeta analysis as frozen whole blood, isolated PBMCs, or DNA extracted from either sample type. To note about this clone: It has no known antigen specificity. No clone much larger than this one lies a single base away; base qualities are absent.

Sequencing was performed on peripheral blood. This receptor was taken from a woman aged 60 to 75 who had recovered from COVID-19. The chain couples TRBV2 to TRBJ1-2, with 12 bases matching TRBD1. Read as DNA, the sequence is TGTGCCAGCAGTTGGTGGGGACAGGGGGCGAACGGCTACACCTTC. It translates to CASSWWGQGANGYTF.